The 12 T cell receptor beta chains listed next were all sequenced from one sample in a study of T-cell memory formation after mild COVID-19. TCRdb analysed the 5' RACE reads with MiXCR anew, one entry per CDR3 protein. Here the sample spans fewer than 250,000 distinct CDR3 sequences, under 30% being singletons. Sequenced material: PBMCs or a T cell subset sorted from them (not recorded which). These TCRs come from an adult woman who had mild COVID-19 (a few samples of this study predate the infection). Cell type and time point are not known.

CDR3 loop: CASMALNTGELFF. The CDR3 region has the DNA TGCGCCAGCATGGCCCTTAACACCGGGGAGCTGTTTTTT. The rearrangement joins TRBV4-1 to TRBJ2-2; D ambiguous. The CDR3 runs 13 residues. Per the germline V gene, CDR1 is MGHRA and CDR2 is YSYEKL. The V end lost 7 bases, the J end lost 2 bases, and 8 bases lay between the germline ends.

This clonotype was seen a few times. The V call is TRBV4-3, the J call TRBJ2-1; D is unresolved. Deletions cut 3 bases from V and 6 bases from J, with 12 bases between. The CDR3 totals 14 residues. Germline V gives CDR1 LGHNA, CDR2 YSLEER. The CDR3 spells CASSHRISANEQFF. Written as DNA, the CDR3 is TGCGCCAGCAGCCACCGGATCTCGGCCAATGAGCAGTTCTTC.

For the CDR3, the DNA is TGTGCCAGCAGATACCGGGGACAGCGGGGGGCAGATACGCAGTATTTT. Translated: CASRYRGQRGADTQYF. This rearrangement joins TRBV7-2 to TRBJ2-3; TRBD2 agrees at 9 bases. V was pared by 6 bases and J by 4 bases, with 11 bases of the junction left unmatched. The CDR3 is 16 amino acids. The germline gives CDR1 SGHTA, CDR2 FQGNSA.

This clonotype showed up many times. V and J are TRBV7-2 and TRBJ2-3; 7 bases are shared with TRBD1. CDR1 and CDR2 (germline): SGHTA, FQGNSA. This CDR3 is 14 amino acids long. J lost 2 bases, V lost 8 bases, and 7 bases had no gene match. In nucleotides, the CDR3 is TGTGCCAGCCTAGAAGGGGGCCTCACAGATACGCAGTATTTT. Its protein is CASLEGGLTDTQYF.

This clonotype was seen a few times. The rearrangement links TRBV12-3 or TRBV12-4 to TRBJ1-3, with TRBD1 matching over 7 bases. J gave up 0 bases and V 7 bases, and 9 bases lay outside the gene matches. This CDR3 has 16 residues. The CDR3 is CASNPLDRTSGNTIYF. The CDR3 coding sequence is TGTGCCAGCAACCCTTTGGACAGGACCTCTGGAAACACCATATATTTT.

The J gene is TRBJ1-1, the V gene TRBV4-1, with D hard to call. With 0 bases removed from V and 4 bases from J, the gap between germline ends came to 9 bases. This CDR3 comprises 14 residues. Per the germline V gene, CDR1 is MGHRA and CDR2 is YSYEKL. CDR3 nucleotides: TGCGCCAGCAGCCAAGAACTCAGACGCACTGAAGCTTTCTTT. It yields the protein CASSQELRRTEAFF.

This clonotype came up a few times. The chain combines TRBV12-3 or TRBV12-4 with TRBJ2-7, with 13 bases lining up with TRBD2. V gave up 10 bases and J gave up 6 bases; unmatched junction bases: 6. There are 13 residues in the CDR3. The DNA of the CDR3 is TGTGCCACCCGACTAGCGGGAGGTCGCGAGCAGTACTTC. This sequence encodes CATRLAGGREQYF.

The chain links TRBV5-1 to TRBJ1-1; 9 positions match TRBD1. The germline CDR1 and CDR2 sequences are SGHRS and YFSETQ. There are 15 residues in the CDR3. The V gene end was trimmed by 5 bases and the J gene end by 1 base; junction bases not matched to a gene: 6. CDR3 in amino acids: CASSRLTGGNTEAFF. Written as DNA, the CDR3 is TGCGCCAGCAGTCGACTGACAGGGGGGAACACTGAAGCTTTCTTT.

This clonotype was recorded a few times. Here the CDR3 DNA reads TGCGCCAGCAGCCAGGATACAAGGACCTACGAGCAGTACTTC. Its translation: CASSQDTRTYEQYF. V and J are TRBV4-3 and TRBJ2-7, with unresolved D. Germline V gene sequence: CDR1 LGHNA, CDR2 YSLEER. The CDR3 runs to 14 residues. Trimming cost V 3 bases and J 2 bases, with 11 bases left between them.

The gene calls are TRBV5-1 and TRBJ2-7, with D possibly called TRBD1 or TRBD2 (5 bases each). Trimming removed 0 bases at V and 1 base at J, with 11 bases between. Germline lookup yields CDR1 SGHRS and CDR2 YFSETQ. This CDR3 has 15 amino acids. CDR3 amino acids: CASSLAGAGSYEQYF. The CDR3 nucleotides are TGCGCCAGCAGCTTGGCCGGGGCCGGTTCCTACGAGCAGTACTTC.

The chain carries TRBV7-2 and TRBJ2-2, with a tentative D call TRBD1 (6 bases). The CDR3 spans 16 residues. The V gene's germline CDR1 is SGHTA and CDR2 FQGNSA. V was cut by 2 bases and J by 0 bases, with 10 bases left in between. DNA for the CDR3: TGTGCCAGCAGCTTAATGGGGGCCCCGAACACCGGGGAGCTGTTTTTT. Translation: CASSLMGAPNTGELFF. Supplemented by reference TRBV7-2 and TRBJ2-2, the full variable domain reads GAGVSQSPSNKVTEKGKDVELRCDPISGHTALYWYRQSLGQGLEFLIYFQGNSAPDKSGLPSDRFSAERTGGSVSTLTIQRTQQEDSAVYLCASSLMGAPNTGELFFGEGSRLTVL.

This clonotype occurred a few times. The chain joins TRBV6-5 to TRBJ1-1; D not resolved. Germline CDR1 MNHEY, CDR2 SVGAGI. With 2 bases removed from V and 0 bases from J, the gap between germline ends came to 10 bases. CDR3 length: 15 residues. The CDR3 bases are TGTGCCAGCAGTTACACGTACACAATGAACACTGAAGCTTTCTTT. This gives the protein CASSYTYTMNTEAFF.